This entry lists 12 T cell receptor beta chains sequenced from one sample in a study of shared clonotypes between healthy human individuals. Assay: immunoSEQ multiplex PCR; the TCRdb copy retains only in-frame clones and omits some. The repertoire holds some 450,000 clones, with roughly three quarters as singletons. The sample consisted of PBMCs. These receptors were obtained from a middle-aged woman in good health. Some clones in this sample may be carry-over from other donors' samples.

This clone was counted ten times or more. J is TRBJ2-5 and V is TRBV6-4, with D unresolved. The CDR3 covers 13 residues. The ends were cut back, 2 bases at V and 5 bases at J, with 9 bases in the middle. Germline V gives CDR1 MRHNA, CDR2 SNTAGT. DNA for the CDR3: TGTGCCAGCAGTGACACTTACGGCGAGACCCAGTACTTC. Translating gives CASSDTYGETQYF.

V gene TRBV6-6 combines with J gene TRBJ1-1; the D is unclear. The CDR3 totals 15 residues. CDR1 is MNHNY and CDR2 is SVGAGI in the germline V gene (reference sequence). Trimming took off 6 bases at V and 3 bases at J, with 17 bases between the two ends. The CDR3 region has the DNA TGTGCCAGCAGGACCCACCAGGTGGCCCACACTGAAGCTTTCTTT. Amino acid sequence: CASRTHQVAHTEAFF.

V gene TRBV15 combines with J gene TRBJ2-1; 12 nucleotides line up with TRBD2. The J segment lost 8 bases and the V segment lost 0 bases, leaving 5 bases of the junction unmatched. The CDR3 is 16 residues long. The germline gives CDR1 LNHNV, CDR2 YYDKDF (reference sequence). This chain's CDR3 is CATSRDRASGRDEQFF. Written as DNA, the CDR3 is TGTGCCACCAGCAGAGATCGGGCTAGCGGGAGGGATGAGCAGTTCTTC.

V and J are TRBV2 and TRBJ2-1; D not resolved. V was trimmed by 9 bases and J by 5 bases, leaving 14 bases between them. The CDR3 is made up of 13 amino acids. From germline, CDR1 is SNHLY and CDR2 FYNNEI. CDR3 protein: CARDDSSHNEQFF. The CDR3, as DNA: TGTGCCAGAGATGACTCGTCGCACAATGAGCAGTTCTTC.

The table lists this clone with many counts. The CDR3 is CTSSHFRTSGNSYNEQFF. The CDR3 DNA sequence: TGCACCAGCAGCCATTTCCGGACTAGCGGGAATAGCTACAATGAGCAGTTCTTC. The genes are TRBV1 and TRBJ2-1; the table's D call TRBD2 went unverified against the DNA. TRBV1 is classified as a pseudogene. This CDR3 has 18 amino acids.

The sample holds many counts of this clone. J is TRBJ2-2 and V is TRBV6-6; 9 positions agree with TRBD2. J was trimmed by 5 bases and V by 7 bases; bases with no gene match: 8. Germline loops: CDR1 MNHNY, CDR2 SVGAGI (reference sequence). The CDR3 is made up of 15 amino acids. The CDR3 is CASTGLAGRTGELFF. CDR3 in DNA: TGTGCCAGCACCGGGCTAGCGGGAAGGACCGGGGAGCTGTTTTTT.

The chain couples TRBV7-2 to TRBJ2-3; 12 bases map to TRBD2. This CDR3 comprises 15 residues. Germline V gene lookup returns CDR1 SGHTA and CDR2 FQGNSA. Trimming at V came to 5 bases and at J to 7 bases, leaving 7 bases not matched to a gene. CDR3 residues: CASSARLAGVNTQYF. The DNA for the CDR3 is TGTGCCAGCAGCGCCAGACTAGCGGGAGTAAATACGCAGTATTTT.

The chain carries TRBV14 and TRBJ2-1, with D possibly called TRBD1 or TRBD2 (5 bases each). The germline V gene has CDR1 SGHDN and CDR2 FVKESK. CDR3 length: 13 residues. Trimming shortened V by 8 bases and J by 9 bases, and 17 bases separated the two germline ends. The CDR3 protein is CASSPRGLGEQFF. The CDR3 DNA sequence: TGTGCCAGCTCACCTCGGGGCCTGGGTGAGCAGTTCTTC.

Remarks on this clone: A far larger clone is one base from this, pointing to a likely read error. This sample includes further DNA sequences coding for the same CDR3. CDR3 sequence: CASSPTGQGRGYGYTF. In nucleotides, the CDR3 is TGTGCCAGTAGCCCAACGGGACAGGGACGGGGCTATGGCTACACCTTC. The chain recombines TRBV28 with TRBJ1-2, with 9 bases fitting TRBD1. With 9 bases clipped from V and 4 bases from J, the junction kept 15 bases outside the gene matches. The germline V gene has CDR1 MDHEN and CDR2 SYDVKM. CDR3 length: 16 residues.

Only a few counts were recorded for this clone. Since a much larger clone is just one base distant, this may be a read error. This CDR3 is also generated by other DNA sequences in the sample. V is TRBV11-2 and J is TRBJ1-1; D perhaps matches TRBD1 (5 bases). Germline lookup yields CDR1 SGHAT and CDR2 FQNNGV. CDR3 length: 16 amino acids. As DNA, the CDR3 is TGTGCCAGCAGCCCCCGCCTCCGGGACGTGAACACTGAAGCCTTCTTT. The encoded protein is CASSPRLRDVNTEAFF.

The CDR3 spells CAWSQGGGGQFF. For the CDR3, the DNA is TGTGCCTGGAGTCAAGGGGGCGGCGGGCAGTTCTTC. J is TRBJ2-1 and V is TRBV30, with 7 positions matching TRBD1. Germline V gives CDR1 GTSNPN, CDR2 SVGIG (reference sequence). The V and J ends lost 2 bases and 12 bases, in that order; junction bases with no gene match: 7. The CDR3 totals 12 residues. Full variable domain (missing parts from reference TRBV30 and TRBJ2-1): SQTIHQWPATLVQPVGSPLSLECTVEGTSNPNLYWYRQAAGRGLQLLFYSVGIGQISSEVPQNLSASRPQDRQFILSSKKLLLSDSGFYLCAWSQGGGGQFFGPGTRLTVL.

The chain has TRBV9 and TRBJ1-3; D not resolved. The CDR3 sequence is 14 residues long. CDR1 is SGDLS, CDR2 YYNGEE, per germline. Trimming took off 3 bases at V and 5 bases at J, with 12 bases between the two ends. For the CDR3, the DNA is TGTGCCAGCAGCGCAGACGCCGTTCGAAACACCATATATTTT. Residues: CASSADAVRNTIYF.